This entry lists 24 T cell receptor beta chains sequenced from one sample in a study of blood T cells in healthy people across ages. A J-beta primer mix and a sample-barcoded 5' primer were used in a second PCR of about 6 to 12 cycles. TCRdb redid the calling of the 5' RACE reads with MiXCR, one entry per CDR3 protein. Among about 810,000 distinct CDR3 sequences listed, approximately 35% were seen once. The specimen sequenced was blood. These receptors were taken from a man aged 18 to 29 in good health.

A remark on this clonotype: Possible read error: a much larger clone is one base away. The chain combines TRBV7-2 with TRBJ2-3, with TRBD1 as a possible D gene (6 bases). Germline values: CDR1 SGHTA, CDR2 FQGNSA. There are 16 residues in the CDR3. Deletions cut 0 bases from V and 3 bases from J, with 13 bases between. CDR3 amino acids: CASSLAAGERTDTQYF. CDR3 in DNA: TGTGCCAGCAGCTTAGCGGCAGGGGAGAGGACAGATACGCAGTATTTT.

V gene TRBV20-1 combines with J gene TRBJ1-1; 7 nucleotides line up with TRBD1. V lost 0 bases and J lost 6; bases outside the gene matches: 4. The CDR3 has 13 residues. Germline CDR1 DFQATT, CDR2 SNEGSKA (reference sequence). CDR3 protein: CSARDGQGAEAFF. As DNA, the CDR3 is TGCAGTGCTAGAGATGGGCAGGGGGCTGAAGCTTTCTTT.

This clonotype was picked up many times. The rearrangement uses TRBV12-3 or TRBV12-4 and TRBJ2-1, with D possibly TRBD1 on 5 matching bases. This CDR3 has 13 residues. Trimming left V 1 base short and J 7 bases short, with 8 bases between. The CDR3 reads CASSLDRRNEQFF. The CDR3 DNA is TGTGCCAGCAGTTTAGACAGGCGGAATGAGCAGTTCTTC.

This clonotype was observed a few times. The V call is TRBV20-1, the J call TRBJ1-6, with 10 bases matching TRBD1. J was trimmed by 8 bases and V by 6 bases; bases with no gene match: 7. Germline CDR1 and CDR2: DFQATT and SNEGSKA (reference sequence). The CDR3 runs 14 residues. CDR3 loop: CSALRQGADSPLHF. CDR3 in DNA: TGCAGTGCACTCAGACAGGGGGCGGATTCACCCCTCCACTTT.

The chain uses TRBV6-7 and TRBJ2-7; 10 bases are a match to TRBD1. TRBV6-7 is known as an ORF, though its function is uncertain. CDR3 size: 16 residues. Trimming cost V 2 bases and J 3 bases; bases outside gene matches: 7. The CDR3 loop is CASSYGGDRGDYEQYF. CDR3 DNA sequence: TGTGCCAGCAGTTACGGGGGGGACAGGGGAGACTACGAGCAGTACTTC.

This clonotype was seen a few times. This chain uses TRBV3-1 with TRBJ2-7; perhaps TRBD2 as D (6 bases). Trimming took off 4 bases at V and 2 bases at J, with 15 bases between the two ends. Germline lookup yields CDR1 LGHDT and CDR2 YNNKEL (reference sequence). This CDR3 is 15 amino acids long. Here the CDR3 reads CASSRLGSKAYEQYF. The CDR3 region has the DNA TGTGCCAGCAGCCGGCTCGGGAGCAAGGCCTACGAGCAGTACTTC.

In its sample, this clonotype was seen many times. This chain connects TRBV20-1 to TRBJ2-5, with 8 positions matching TRBD1. The J segment lost 2 bases and the V segment lost 6 bases, leaving 11 bases of the junction unmatched. This CDR3 contains 15 residues. Germline CDR1 DFQATT, CDR2 SNEGSKA (reference sequence). The CDR3 DNA is TGCAGTGCCCGGAATCCACAGGGGGGACAAGAGACCCAGTACTTC. Its translation: CSARNPQGGQETQYF.

Remarks on this clonotype: One end of the junction is discordant with germline, which a read error may explain. The chain combines TRBV30 with TRBJ1-6, with a tentative D call TRBD1 (5 bases). The CDR3 totals 13 residues. CDR1 and CDR2 from the germline V gene are GTSNPN and SVGIG (reference sequence). In nucleotides, the CDR3 is TGCGCCTGGGATTACAGGAGGAATTCACCCCCCCACTTT. This codes for CAWDYRRNSPPHF.

About this clonotype itself: Since a much larger clone is just one base distant, this may be a read error. V gene TRBV20-1 combines with J gene TRBJ2-7, with D unclear. This CDR3 comprises 12 residues. CDR1 and CDR2 (germline): DFQATT, SNEGSKA (reference sequence). Trimming pared 5 bases from V and 6 bases from J, leaving 14 bases between. CDR3 sequence: CSAASFICEQYF. The CDR3 DNA sequence: TGCAGTGCTGCCTCCTTCATCTGCGAGCAGTACTTC.

V gene TRBV29-1 combines with J gene TRBJ2-1; tentatively, D is TRBD1 or TRBD2 (5 bases each). This CDR3 region has 10 residues. The V end lost 5 bases, the J end lost 14 bases, and 13 bases lay between the germline ends. Germline CDR1 SQVTM, CDR2 ANQGSEA. The chain's CDR3 is CSVFGTRKFF. The DNA for the CDR3 is TGCAGCGTTTTCGGGACCCGCAAGTTCTTC.

This clonotype came up many times. The chain couples TRBV4-1 to TRBJ2-7, with 9 bases identical to TRBD1. The CDR3 spans 17 residues. V lost 0 bases, J lost 1 base, and 7 bases stayed unmatched. CDR1 is MGHRA, CDR2 YSYEKL, per germline. CDR3 residues: CASSQDAGQGNSYEQYF. The CDR3 coding sequence is TGCGCCAGCAGCCAAGATGCGGGACAGGGTAATTCCTACGAGCAGTACTTC.

The J gene is TRBJ1-1, the V gene TRBV15; no clear D. The CDR3 is 16 residues long. V was cut by 3 bases and J by 7 bases, with 21 bases left in between. Germline V gene lookup returns CDR1 LNHNV and CDR2 YYDKDF (reference sequence). DNA of the CDR3: TGTGCCACCAGCAGTCTCGATCCAACAGAAGCTCGTGAAGCTTTCTTT. Its translation: CATSSLDPTEAREAFF.

Many counts were recorded for this clonotype. The rearrangement uses TRBV12-3 or TRBV12-4 and TRBJ2-1; 7 nucleotides match TRBD1. Unmatched junction bases numbered 11, after V lost 6 bases and J lost 6 bases. This CDR3 has 15 amino acids. DNA of the CDR3: TGTGCCAGCAGGCCCACAGGGGAAATAATCAATGAGCAGTTCTTC. Translation gives CASRPTGEIINEQFF.

The chain carries TRBV2 and TRBJ2-1, with D perhaps matching TRBD1 (6 bases). V was cut by 4 bases and J by 12 bases, with 16 bases left in between. Germline CDR1 is SNHLY and CDR2 is FYNNEI. CDR3 size: 13 residues. The CDR3 DNA reads TGTGCCAGCAGTGTTACCAGGGGCCGCCTGCAGTTCTTC. It yields the protein CASSVTRGRLQFF.

This clonotype has more than one count but fewer than ten. J is TRBJ1-1 and V is TRBV28; 7 bases fit TRBD1. V dropped 3 bases and J dropped 1; count of bases not matched to a gene: 11. Germline values: CDR1 MDHEN, CDR2 SYDVKM. This CDR3 comprises 17 residues. In nucleotides, the CDR3 is TGTGCCAGCAGTTTTTACGTTCTACGGGACAGGAACACTGAAGCTTTCTTT. Translation: CASSFYVLRDRNTEAFF.

The chain combines TRBV5-1 with TRBJ1-2, with 9 bases fitting TRBD1. The CDR3 consists of 15 residues. The germline gives CDR1 SGHRS, CDR2 YFSETQ. Germline trimming cut 3 bases from V and 4 bases from J; bases unmatched to any gene: 7. The CDR3 here is CASSYLTDRGYGYTF. Written as DNA, the CDR3 is TGCGCCAGCAGCTACCTTACGGACAGGGGCTATGGCTACACCTTC.

V gene TRBV4-2 combines with J gene TRBJ2-7; TRBD1 matches 8 bases. The J call may be mistaken, given a closer DNA end match to TRBJ2-5. Germline V gives CDR1 LGHNA, CDR2 YNFKEQ. The CDR3 is 16 residues long. The CDR3 bases are TGTGCCAGCAGCCAAGACAAAAGGCGGGACAGGGAGACCCAGTACTTC. Translated: CASSQDKRRDRETQYF.

This clonotype was observed a single time. The chain carries TRBV11-2 and TRBJ2-4; either TRBD1 or TRBD2 may supply D (6 bases each). This CDR3 contains 16 residues. V gave up 1 base and J gave up 8 bases, with 18 bases separating them. Germline V gene sequence: CDR1 SGHAT, CDR2 FQNNGV. The CDR3 spells CASSLGWATEGDIQYF. CDR3 bases: TGTGCCAGCAGCTTAGGCTGGGCCACGGAGGGGGACATTCAGTACTTC. The variable domain in full, completed from reference TRBV11-2 and TRBJ2-4, reads EAGVAQSPRYKIIEKRQSVAFWCNPISGHATLYWYQQILGQGPKLLIQFQNNGVVDDSQLPKDRFSAERLKGVDSTLKIQPAKLEDSAVYLCASSLGWATEGDIQYFGAGTRLSVL.

The V gene is TRBV20-1, the J gene TRBJ2-1; 11 bases are a match to TRBD2. The CDR3 sequence is 14 residues long. The J segment lost 7 bases and the V segment lost 4 bases, leaving 6 bases of the junction unmatched. Germline assignment: CDR1 DFQATT and CDR2 SNEGSKA (reference sequence). DNA for the CDR3: TGCAGTGCTACCAGACTAGCGGGGTTTAATGAGCAGTTCTTC. Translated: CSATRLAGFNEQFF.

With regard to this clonotype: This may come from a read error, since a much larger clone is one base off. This sequence joins TRBV20-1 and TRBJ2-1; TRBD1 aligns across 7 bases. V was pared by 6 bases and J by 2 bases, with 4 bases of the junction left unmatched. Germline V CDR1 and CDR2: DFQATT, SNEGSKA (reference sequence). CDR3 length: 13 residues. The CDR3 DNA sequence: TGCAGTGCGACAGGGAGCCCCTACAATGAGCAGTTCTTC. It translates to CSATGSPYNEQFF.

The genes are TRBV27 and TRBJ2-5, with TRBD2 matching 8 bases. Trimming at V came to 8 bases and at J to 5 bases, leaving 10 bases not matched to a gene. The CDR3 runs to 14 residues. In germline, CDR1 is MNHEY, CDR2 SMNVEV (reference sequence). CDR3 coding DNA: TGTGCCAGCCCCTCCTGGACTAGCAGCGAGACCCAGTACTTC. Translated: CASPSWTSSETQYF.

This rearrangement joins TRBV6-5 to TRBJ1-5; D may be TRBD1 (6 bases). The V and J ends lost 6 bases and 3 bases respectively, with 15 bases between them. The CDR3 runs to 15 residues. Germline values: CDR1 MNHEY, CDR2 SVGAGI. Here the CDR3 reads CASSPSSGVNQPQHF. As DNA, the CDR3 is TGTGCCAGCAGCCCCTCTTCAGGGGTCAATCAGCCCCAGCATTTT.

Only a few counts were recorded for this clonotype. The chain joins TRBV6-6 to TRBJ2-1; 11 nucleotides align to TRBD1. The CDR3 is 14 amino acids. Germline loops: CDR1 MNHNY, CDR2 SVGAGI (reference sequence). The junction had 5 bases not matched to a gene; V was cut back by 4 bases and J by 9 bases. The DNA of the CDR3 is TGTGCCAGCAGTTTGGACAGGGGGCGAATTGAGCAGTTCTTC. It codes for CASSLDRGRIEQFF.

This clonotype was detected only a few times. This chain joins TRBV5-1 and TRBJ2-1; D is perhaps TRBD1 (5 bases). Germline V gene lookup returns CDR1 SGHRS and CDR2 YFSETQ. The CDR3 sequence is 15 residues long. The V and J ends lost 2 bases and 0 bases respectively, with 9 bases between them. This CDR3 is CASSFTGSSYNEQFF. The DNA for the CDR3 is TGCGCCAGCAGCTTTACAGGAAGCTCCTACAATGAGCAGTTCTTC.